The 14 T cell receptor beta chains in this list originate from one sample, sequenced in a study of T-cell reconstitution after alpha-beta-depleted transplantation in children. Unique molecular identifiers were used in preparing the TCRbeta library. TCRdb analysed the PCR reads with MiXCR anew, one entry per CDR3 protein. The sample has approximately 230,000 distinct CDR3 sequences; around 25% are singletons. Material: PBMCs, obtained before TCRalphabeta/CD19-depleted stem cell transplant. The receptors stem from a girl aged 2 to 9 with Fanconi anemia, due to receive a stem cell transplant.

This clonotype appeared a few times. The rearrangement joins TRBV7-3 to TRBJ2-1; 8 bases are shared with TRBD1. Germline lookup yields CDR1 SGHTA and CDR2 FQGTGA. The CDR3 contains 13 residues. With V trimmed by 5 bases and J by 10 bases, 7 bases remained unmatched. Here the CDR3 reads CASSTRDRTEQFF. CDR3 nucleotide sequence: TGTGCCAGCAGCACCAGGGACAGGACGGAGCAGTTCTTC.

This clonotype was found many times. The rearrangement joins TRBV27 to TRBJ2-7; TRBD2 matches at 10 bases. The ends lost 0 bases at V and 4 bases at J; junction bases unmatched: 12. This CDR3 contains 18 residues. The germline V gene encodes CDR1 MNHEY and CDR2 SMNVEV (reference sequence). The CDR3 loop is CASSLSPVIAGGDYEQYF. The CDR3 DNA reads as TGTGCCAGCAGTTTATCTCCCGTAATAGCGGGAGGCGATTACGAGCAGTACTTC.

This clonotype was counted ten times or more. The CDR3 coding sequence is TGCAGTGCTAGTCCGGATAACTATGGCTACACCTTC. This codes for CSASPDNYGYTF. This rearrangement joins TRBV20-1 to TRBJ1-2; D remains ambiguous. The CDR3 totals 12 residues. The V end lost 3 bases, the J end lost 1 base, and 6 bases lay between the germline ends. Per the germline V gene, CDR1 is DFQATT and CDR2 is SNEGSKA (reference sequence).

This clonotype occurred a few times. The V and J genes are TRBV18 and TRBJ2-7; D unresolved. Germline lookup yields CDR1 KGHSH and CDR2 LQKENI. V lost 2 bases, J lost 3 bases, and 2 bases lay in between. The CDR3 runs 11 residues. The DNA of the CDR3 is TGTGCCAGCTCACCAAACTACGAGCAGTACTTC. The encoded protein is CASSPNYEQYF.

This clonotype was detected ten times or more. CDR3 bases: TGCAGCGTCCTGGGGGGGGACCTGGTAGGCAATGAGCAGTTCTTC. Translation: CSVLGGDLVGNEQFF. The J gene is TRBJ2-1, the V gene TRBV29-1, with 7 bases fitting TRBD2. V was clipped by 6 bases and J by 6 bases; unmatched bases: 14. The CDR3 loop spans 15 amino acids. The germline V gene encodes CDR1 SQVTM and CDR2 ANQGSEA.

This clonotype was observed a few times. The V call is TRBV10-3, the J call TRBJ2-7; D might be TRBD2 (7 bases). V was cut by 3 bases and J by 3 bases, with 24 bases left in between. This CDR3 comprises 18 residues. Germline assignment: CDR1 ENHRY and CDR2 SYGVKD. CDR3: CAISDGGAFEGGVYEQYF. CDR3 nucleotides: TGTGCCATCAGTGATGGGGGGGCTTTCGAGGGAGGCGTCTACGAGCAGTACTTC.

This clonotype was observed a few times. The chain uses TRBV5-6 and TRBJ1-3; maybe TRBD1 (5 bases). CDR1 is SGHDT and CDR2 is YYEEEE in the germline V gene. The V end was cut by 3 bases, the J end by 0 bases, with 13 bases between. CDR3 size: 16 residues. The CDR3 nucleotides are TGTGCCAGCAGCTCCGGGACGGGAATCTCTGGAAACACCATATATTTT. Translation: CASSSGTGISGNTIYF. Full variable domain (rest looked up from reference TRBV5-6 and TRBJ1-3): DAGVTQSPTHLIKTRGQQVTLRCSPKSGHDTVSWYQQALGQGPQFIFQYYEEEERQRGNFPDRFSGHQFPNYSSELNVNALLLGDSALYLCASSSGTGISGNTIYFGEGSWLTVV.

This clonotype was seen a few times. The V and J genes are TRBV23-1 and TRBJ2-6; D may correspond to TRBD1 or TRBD2 (5 bases each). TRBV23-1 falls under the ORF class, with uncertain function. The CDR3 runs to 17 residues. The V and J ends lost 11 bases and 1 base respectively, with 21 bases between them. This CDR3 reads CAGAMGMRGSGANVLTF. CDR3 DNA: TGCGCCGGCGCGATGGGCATGAGGGGATCTGGGGCCAACGTCCTGACTTTC.

The sample holds a few counts of this clonotype. The chain uses TRBV20-1 and TRBJ1-2; 7 nucleotides line up with TRBD1. Germline lookup yields CDR1 DFQATT and CDR2 SNEGSKA (reference sequence). Losses at the gene ends were 5 bases for V and 8 bases for J; bases not matched to a gene: 5. This CDR3 region has 11 residues. DNA of the CDR3: TGCAGTGCTGCCAGACAGGGAGGCTACACCTTC. Amino acid sequence: CSAARQGGYTF.

The chain combines TRBV20-1 with TRBJ2-7; D ambiguous. The CDR3 length is 10 residues. Germline values: CDR1 DFQATT, CDR2 SNEGSKA (reference sequence). With 3 bases removed from V and 6 bases from J, the gap between germline ends came to 6 bases. In nucleotides, the CDR3 is TGCAGTGCTAGTCAGTTCGAGCAGTACTTC. It translates to CSASQFEQYF.

The table lists this clonotype with many counts. CDR3 coding DNA: TGTGCCATGGCTAGCGGCAATGAGCAGTTCTTC. As protein: CAMASGNEQFF. The chain combines TRBV10-3 with TRBJ2-1, with TRBD2 matching over 7 bases. Germline-derived CDR1 and CDR2 are ENHRY and SYGVKD. The CDR3 is 11 residues long. Germline trimming cut 9 bases from V and 6 bases from J; bases unmatched to any gene: 2.

This clonotype occurred many times. V is TRBV15 and J is TRBJ2-5; D is possibly TRBD2 (6 bases). The CDR3 totals 12 residues. Trimming took 8 bases from V and 0 from J, leaving 7 bases between them. Looked up from germline, CDR1 is LNHNV and CDR2 is YYDKDF (reference sequence). CDR3 loop: CATGGNQETQYF. The CDR3 DNA reads as TGTGCCACCGGCGGGAACCAAGAGACCCAGTACTTC.

This clonotype appeared a few times. The chain couples TRBV7-3 to TRBJ2-7, with 10 nucleotides matching TRBD1. CDR1 and CDR2 from the germline V gene are SGHTA and FQGTGA. The V segment lost 6 bases and the J segment 6 bases; nucleotides outside the gene matches: 8. This CDR3 comprises 14 residues. Written as DNA, the CDR3 is TGTGCCAGCAGTTCTACCGGGACAGGGGCCGAGCAGTACTTC. Protein: CASSSTGTGAEQYF. Looking up the rest from reference TRBV7-3 and TRBJ2-7 gives the full variable domain: GAGVSQTPSNKVTEKGKYVELRCDPISGHTALYWYRQSLGQGPEFLIYFQGTGAADDSGLPNDRFFAVRPEGSVSTLKIQRTERGDSAVYLCASSSTGTGAEQYFGPGTRLTVT.

This clonotype was found many times. The chain recombines TRBV5-1 with TRBJ2-1, with 9 bases that match TRBD2. V shed 6 bases, J shed 11 bases, and the junction held 9 bases outside the gene matches. Germline V lookup: CDR1 SGHRS, CDR2 YFSETQ. This CDR3 spans 13 amino acids. CDR3 in DNA: TGCGCCAGCATATCTAGCGGGGACCGTAAGCAGTTCTTC. Its translation is CASISSGDRKQFF.